This paragraph reports one T cell receptor beta chain. Its antigen is not known. Following culture for approximately ten days, CD4+ T cells were isolated. BNT162b2 vaccine or mRNA-1273 vaccine was given to participants in two doses. It was on days 3 and 7 that half the medium was replaced with IL-2 medium. The data belong to a study of vaccination effects on CD4 cells after COVID-19. Trimming took 3 bases from V and 2 from J; bases not matched to a gene: 6. CDR3 length equals 16 residues. Germline CDR1 is SGDLS and CDR2 is YYNGEE. Only in-frame clones appear in the TCRdb table, and some are missing; sequencing was by immunoSEQ multiplex PCR. The sample holds around 49,000 clones, approximately 72% seen once.

The TCR sequence derives from a human donor who received a COVID-19 vaccine. Sequencing was performed on CD4+ T cells from PBMCs cultured without peptide, taken after COVID-19 vaccination. The chain combines TRBV9 with TRBJ2-3, with 10 bases matching TRBD2. The CDR3 bases are TGTGCCAGCAGCGGGTGGACTAGCGGTTACACAGATACGCAGTATTTT. This translates into CASSGWTSGYTDTQYF.